This T cell receptor beta chain was obtained from a study of response to subunit inactivated influenza vaccine. Findings of the study overall: The authors proposed limited new T cell recruitment per seasonal influenza vaccination.

This clonotype was counted a few times. Its antigen is unidentified. TCRdb reanalysed the RT-PCR reads using MiXCR and keeps one entry per CDR3 protein. Of about 800,000 distinct CDR3 sequences in the sample, about 20% are singletons; the top ten hold roughly 10%. Germline V lookup: CDR1 SGHVS, CDR2 FQNEAQ. The length of the CDR3 is 19 residues. The V segment lost 5 bases and the J segment 4 bases; nucleotides outside the gene matches: 17. The V and J genes are TRBV7-8 and TRBJ1-2; TRBD1 matches 12 bases. The sequencing used PBMCs from blood, collected 5 days after vaccination. The sequence derives from a man between 45 and 60 years old who received an inactivated influenza vaccine. In DNA, the CDR3 is TGTGCCAGCAGCCTCCCCTCCGGGACAGGGGGCCAGTTAGGCTATGGCTACACCTTC. It yields the protein CASSLPSGTGGQLGYGYTF. Full variable domain (rest looked up from reference TRBV7-8 and TRBJ1-2): GAGVSQSPRYKVAKRGQDVALRCDPISGHVSLFWYQQALGQGPEFLTYFQNEAQLDKSGLPSDRFFAERPEGSVSTLKIQRTQQEDSAVYLCASSLPSGTGGQLGYGYTFGSGTRLTVV.